Below are 3 T cell receptor beta chains sequenced from a single sample in a study of T cells expressing NK-cell markers. TCRdb reanalyzed the 5' RACE reads and collapses them to one entry per CDR3 protein, without DNA. The sample table sets out some 300,000 distinct CDR3 sequences. Sample: blood T cells: a sorted CD56 or NKG2C T cell subset, CD4+ or CD8+ T cells, or bulk PBMC T cells (not recorded which). Receptors were obtained from a man in his late teens or twenties in good health.

The chain joins TRBV5-1 to TRBJ2-5; TCRdb reports TRBD2, a call that lacks DNA to check it against. The CDR3 spans 17 residues. CDR1 is SGHRS, CDR2 YFSETQ, per germline. The CDR3 sequence is CASSLLGTSGFQETQYF.

The chain has TRBV6-1 and TRBJ2-7; without DNA, the TCRdb call of TRBD1 cannot be checked. This CDR3 contains 14 residues. The germline V gene encodes CDR1 MNHNS and CDR2 SASEGT. The CDR3 here is CASSPGQGRFEQYF.

The rearrangement links TRBV20-1 to TRBJ2-3; checking the TCRdb D call of TRBD2 is not possible without DNA. The CDR3 covers 15 residues. The V gene's germline CDR1 is DFQATT and CDR2 SNEGSKA (reference sequence). Here the CDR3 reads CSASQGLAVTDTQYF.